The T cell receptor (beta chain) under discussion was sequenced for a study of blood T cell repertoires in COVID-19. On the study more broadly: Specimens from acute and convalescent COVID-19 originated in the United States, Italy and Spain. The analysed material was cDNA or gDNA that came from T cells, B-cell-depleted T cells, or PBMCs.

V was shortened by 4 bases and J by 0 bases, with 10 bases between the two germline ends. Germline-derived CDR1 and CDR2 are KGHSH and LQKENI. The length of the CDR3 is 16 residues. Authors' processing steps: It was from reference gene primer amplification that nucleated cell counts were estimated. Produced via immunoSEQ multiplex PCR; TCRdb's table is partial and in-frame only. The V and J calls and clone size come from that table; D and trimming were worked out from the DNA. The sample lists some 150,000 clones, around 81% occurring once. The chain combines TRBV18 with TRBJ2-6, with D unclear. This TCR derives from a woman aged 55-69 years with active or convalescent COVID-19. Sequencing input: peripheral blood. CDR3 protein: CASSLAKSSGANVLTF. The CDR3 coding sequence is TGTGCCAGCTCACTCGCAAAGAGCTCTGGGGCCAACGTCCTGACTTTC.